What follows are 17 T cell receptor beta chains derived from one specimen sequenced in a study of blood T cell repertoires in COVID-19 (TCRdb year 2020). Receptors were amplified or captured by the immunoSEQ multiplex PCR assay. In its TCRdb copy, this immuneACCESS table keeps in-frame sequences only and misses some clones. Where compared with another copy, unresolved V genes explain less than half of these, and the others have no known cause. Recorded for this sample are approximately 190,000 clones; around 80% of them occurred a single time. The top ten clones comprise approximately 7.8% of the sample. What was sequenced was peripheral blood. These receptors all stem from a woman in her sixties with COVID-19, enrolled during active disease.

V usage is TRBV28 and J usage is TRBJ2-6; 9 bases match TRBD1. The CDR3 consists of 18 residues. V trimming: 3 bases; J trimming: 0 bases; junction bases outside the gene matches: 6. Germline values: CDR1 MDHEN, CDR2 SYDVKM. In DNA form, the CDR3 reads TGTGCCAGCAGTTTCCGGGACAGGGTATCCTCTGGGGCCAACGTCCTGACTTTC. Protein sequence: CASSFRDRVSSGANVLTF.

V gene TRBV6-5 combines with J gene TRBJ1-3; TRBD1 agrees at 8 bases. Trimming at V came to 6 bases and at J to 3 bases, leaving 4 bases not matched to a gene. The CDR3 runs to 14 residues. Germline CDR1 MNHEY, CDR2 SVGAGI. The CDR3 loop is CASRKTGVGNTIYF. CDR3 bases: TGTGCCAGCAGGAAGACAGGGGTTGGAAACACCATATATTTT.

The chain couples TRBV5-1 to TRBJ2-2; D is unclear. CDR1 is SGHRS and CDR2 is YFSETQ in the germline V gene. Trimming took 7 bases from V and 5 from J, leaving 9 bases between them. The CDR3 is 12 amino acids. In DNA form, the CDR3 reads TGCGCCAGCCGCCAGGTAACCGGGGAGCTGTTTTTT. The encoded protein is CASRQVTGELFF.

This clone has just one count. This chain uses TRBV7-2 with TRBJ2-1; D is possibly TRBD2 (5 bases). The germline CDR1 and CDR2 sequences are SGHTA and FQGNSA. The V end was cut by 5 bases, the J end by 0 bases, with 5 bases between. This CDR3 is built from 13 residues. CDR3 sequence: CASSSGSYNEQFF. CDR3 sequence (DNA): TGTGCCAGCAGCAGCGGCTCCTACAATGAGCAGTTCTTC.

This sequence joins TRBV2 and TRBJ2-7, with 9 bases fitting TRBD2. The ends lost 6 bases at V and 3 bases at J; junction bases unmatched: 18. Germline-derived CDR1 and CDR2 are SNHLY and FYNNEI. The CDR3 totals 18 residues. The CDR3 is CASRADLSGTSRFYEQYF. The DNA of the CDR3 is TGTGCCAGCAGAGCCGACCTTTCCGGGACTAGCAGATTCTACGAGCAGTACTTC.

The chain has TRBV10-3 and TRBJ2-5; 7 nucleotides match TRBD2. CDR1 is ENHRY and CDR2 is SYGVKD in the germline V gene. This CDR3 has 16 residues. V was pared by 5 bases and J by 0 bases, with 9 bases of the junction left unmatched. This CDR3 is CAISMVAGPYQETQYF. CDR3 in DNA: TGTGCCATCAGTATGGTAGCGGGCCCGTACCAAGAGACCCAGTACTTC.

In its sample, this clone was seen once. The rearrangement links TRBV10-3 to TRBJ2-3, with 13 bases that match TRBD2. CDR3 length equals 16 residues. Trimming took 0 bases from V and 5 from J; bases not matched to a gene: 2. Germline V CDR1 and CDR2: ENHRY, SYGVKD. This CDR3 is CAISESRTSGGDTQYF. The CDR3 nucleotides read TGTGCCATCAGTGAGTCTAGGACTAGCGGGGGAGATACGCAGTATTTT.

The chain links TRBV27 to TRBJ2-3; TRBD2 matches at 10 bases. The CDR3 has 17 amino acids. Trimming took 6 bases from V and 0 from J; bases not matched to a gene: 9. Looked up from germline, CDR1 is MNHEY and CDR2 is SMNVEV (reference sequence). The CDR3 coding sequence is TGTGCCAGCAGCTCCTCGATACTAGCGGGGAGCACAGATACGCAGTATTTT. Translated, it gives CASSSSILAGSTDTQYF.

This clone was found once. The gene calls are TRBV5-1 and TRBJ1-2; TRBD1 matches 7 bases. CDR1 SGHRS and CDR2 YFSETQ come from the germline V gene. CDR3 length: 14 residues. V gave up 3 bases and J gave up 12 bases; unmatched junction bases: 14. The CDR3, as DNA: TGCGCCAGCAGCTCTGGACAGGACCGCTACGAAAACACCTTC. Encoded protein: CASSSGQDRYENTF.

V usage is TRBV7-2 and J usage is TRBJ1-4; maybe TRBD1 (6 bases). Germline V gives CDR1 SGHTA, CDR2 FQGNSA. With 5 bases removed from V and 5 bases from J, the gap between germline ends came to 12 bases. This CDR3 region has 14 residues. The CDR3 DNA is TGTGCCAGCAGCATCGGGACACAGAATGAAAAACTGTTTTTT. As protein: CASSIGTQNEKLFF. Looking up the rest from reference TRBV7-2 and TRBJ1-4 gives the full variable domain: GAGVSQSPSNKVTEKGKDVELRCDPISGHTALYWYRQSLGQGLEFLIYFQGNSAPDKSGLPSDRFSAERTGGSVSTLTIQRTQQEDSAVYLCASSIGTQNEKLFFGSGTQLSVL.

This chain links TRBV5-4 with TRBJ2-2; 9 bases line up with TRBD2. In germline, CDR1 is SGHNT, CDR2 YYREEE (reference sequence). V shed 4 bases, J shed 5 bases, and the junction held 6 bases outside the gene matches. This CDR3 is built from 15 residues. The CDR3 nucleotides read TGTGCCAGCAGCACCCGCAGCGGGGGGACCGGGGAGCTGTTTTTT. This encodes CASSTRSGGTGELFF.

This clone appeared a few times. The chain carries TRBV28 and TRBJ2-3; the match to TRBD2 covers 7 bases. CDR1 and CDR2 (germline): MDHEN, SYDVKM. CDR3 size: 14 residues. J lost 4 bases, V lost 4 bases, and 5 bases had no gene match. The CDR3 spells CASSWTSIADTQYF. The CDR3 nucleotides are TGTGCCAGCAGTTGGACTAGTATAGCAGATACGCAGTATTTT.

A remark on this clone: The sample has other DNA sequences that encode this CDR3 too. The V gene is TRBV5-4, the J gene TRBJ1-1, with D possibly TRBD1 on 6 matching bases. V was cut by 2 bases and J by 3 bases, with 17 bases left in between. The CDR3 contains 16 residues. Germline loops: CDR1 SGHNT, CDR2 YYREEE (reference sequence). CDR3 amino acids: CASSLRQGSGYTEAFF. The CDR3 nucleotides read TGTGCCAGCAGCTTAAGGCAGGGGAGTGGGTACACTGAAGCTTTCTTT.

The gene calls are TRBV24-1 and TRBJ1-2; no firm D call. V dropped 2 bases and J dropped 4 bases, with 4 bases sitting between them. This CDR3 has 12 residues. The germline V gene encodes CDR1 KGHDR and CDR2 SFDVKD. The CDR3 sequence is CATSDYSYGYTF. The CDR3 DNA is TGTGCCACCAGTGATTACAGCTATGGCTACACCTTC.

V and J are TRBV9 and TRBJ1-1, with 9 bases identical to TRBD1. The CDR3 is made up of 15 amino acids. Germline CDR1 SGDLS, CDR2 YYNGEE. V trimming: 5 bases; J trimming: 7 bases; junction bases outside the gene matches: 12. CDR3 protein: CASSAPGQGIGEAFF. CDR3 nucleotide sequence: TGTGCCAGCAGTGCACCGGGACAGGGAATCGGTGAAGCTTTCTTT. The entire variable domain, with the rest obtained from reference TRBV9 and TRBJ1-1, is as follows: DSGVTQTPKHLITATGQRVTLRCSPRSGDLSVYWYQQSLDQGLQFLIQYYNGEERAKGNILERFSAQQFPDLHSELNLSSLELGDSALYFCASSAPGQGIGEAFFGQGTRLTVV.

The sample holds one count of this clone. The chain's CDR3 is CASSARTSGTQGKNIQYF. Here the CDR3 DNA reads TGTGCCAGCAGCGCTAGGACTAGCGGGACTCAAGGCAAAAACATTCAGTACTTC. The chain is built from TRBV7-6 and TRBJ2-4; 12 positions match TRBD2. Looked up from germline, CDR1 is SGHVS and CDR2 is FNYEAQ. CDR3 length equals 18 residues. Trimming took 5 bases from V and 3 from J; bases not matched to a gene: 11.

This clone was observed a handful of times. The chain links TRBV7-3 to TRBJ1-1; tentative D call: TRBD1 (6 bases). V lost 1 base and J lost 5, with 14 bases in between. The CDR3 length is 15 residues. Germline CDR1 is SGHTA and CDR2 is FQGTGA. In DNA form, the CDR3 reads TGTGCCAGCAGCTTAAATACAGGGCGGCGAACTGAAGCTTTCTTT. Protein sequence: CASSLNTGRRTEAFF.